The clone carrying this T cell receptor beta chain was seen a single time. The PCR was carried out with 60 Vbeta primers and 13 Jbeta primers. Only in-frame clones appear in the TCRdb table, and some are missing; sequencing was by immunoSEQ multiplex PCR. Among 100,000 to 150,000 clones listed, 83% were seen once. The data were taken from a study of cytomegalovirus exposure and HLA in healthy donors. Germline V gene data show CDR1 as MDHEN and CDR2 as SYDVKM. Deletions cut 7 bases from V and 3 bases from J, with 12 bases between. This CDR3 region has 14 residues. The sequencing input was PBMCs. The TCR was taken from a woman aged 35 to 49 in good health and CMV-seropositive. The genes are TRBV28 and TRBJ2-2; a weak D match, TRBD2 (6 bases). The CDR3 is CASKAGPYTGELFF. The CDR3 bases are TGTGCCAGCAAGGCGGGACCCTACACCGGGGAGCTGTTTTTT.